What follows is one T cell receptor (beta chain) and its context. Its antigen is unidentified. The data belong to a study of T cell responses to AZD1222 COVID-19 vaccine. Whole-study findings and limits: Among the donors, most were white British and more were female, and clonal diversity was possibly underestimated. Spike-wide vaccine-associated CD4 TCRs dominated at 160-218 and 743-854. No day 14 peak samples; only post-peak repertoires were characterized. Spike-specific TCR depth and breadth grew after two AZD1222 doses.

Data came from immunoSEQ multiplex PCR; TCRdb stores just in-frame clones and leaves some out. Of 45,000 to 60,000 clones listed, about 90% were seen once; the top ten hold 16%. The sequence derives from an adult in good health. The starting material was peripheral blood, obtained on day 0 of AZD1222 vaccination.

In DNA, the CDR3 is TGTGCCAGCAGCTTTGGGGGAGGGCCAGAGACCCAGTACTTC. It is translated as CASSFGGGPETQYF. The J gene is TRBJ2-5, the V gene TRBV5-4; 7 nucleotides align to TRBD2. CDR1 and CDR2 (germline): SGHNT, YYREEE (reference sequence). The CDR3 totals 14 residues. The V segment lost 2 bases and the J segment 4 bases; nucleotides outside the gene matches: 5.